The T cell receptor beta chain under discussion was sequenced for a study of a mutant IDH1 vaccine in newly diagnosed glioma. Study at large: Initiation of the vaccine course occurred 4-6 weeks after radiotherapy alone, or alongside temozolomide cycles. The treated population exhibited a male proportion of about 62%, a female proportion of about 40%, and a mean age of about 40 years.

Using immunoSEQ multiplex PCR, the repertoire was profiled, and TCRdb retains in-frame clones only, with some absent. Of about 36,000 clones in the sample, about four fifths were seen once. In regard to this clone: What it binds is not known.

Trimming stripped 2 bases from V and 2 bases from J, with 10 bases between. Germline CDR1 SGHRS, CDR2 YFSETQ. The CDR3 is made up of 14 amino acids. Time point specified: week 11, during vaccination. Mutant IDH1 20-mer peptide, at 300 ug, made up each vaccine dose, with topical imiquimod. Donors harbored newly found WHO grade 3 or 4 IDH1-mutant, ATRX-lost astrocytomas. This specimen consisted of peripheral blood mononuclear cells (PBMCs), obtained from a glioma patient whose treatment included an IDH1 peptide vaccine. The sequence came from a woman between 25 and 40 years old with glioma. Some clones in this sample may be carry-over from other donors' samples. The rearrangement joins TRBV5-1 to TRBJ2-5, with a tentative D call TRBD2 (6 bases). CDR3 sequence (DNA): TGCGCCAGCAGCTTTTCTAGCGCGCAAGAGACCCAGTACTTC. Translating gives CASSFSSAQETQYF.